The entry below gives a single T cell receptor (beta chain) sequence along with its context. The antigen remains undetermined. Original methodology: For the immunoSEQ data, sequences were junction-only without quality scores, so filtering differed. Generated by immunoSEQ multiplex PCR, the TCRdb table keeps only in-frame clones and is missing some. That table gives V, J and clone size, and the DNA gave D and trimming. The data hold 2 million to 2.5 million clones, with approximately 96% observed a single time. The data were taken from a study of shared clonotypes between healthy human individuals. Whole-study findings and limits: Some clonotypes were shared by all four sorted-subset donors, while others were not shared. The non-shared ones had lower generation probabilities than the shared ones.

J gave up 1 base and V 1 base, and 6 bases lay outside the gene matches. The CDR3 totals 16 residues. Germline V gene data show CDR1 as MNHEY and CDR2 as SMNVEV (reference sequence). This receptor was taken from a man aged 18 to 29 in good health. The V gene is TRBV27, the J gene TRBJ2-7, with 8 nucleotides matching TRBD1. The sample comprised naive CD4+ T cells sorted from blood. Subset noted: CD45RA+ positively selected. This CDR3 reads CASSLYMTGASYEQYF. For the CDR3, the DNA is TGTGCCAGCAGTTTATATATGACAGGGGCGTCCTACGAGCAGTACTTC.